Presented here are 2 T cell receptor beta chains from one specimen sequenced in a study of cytotoxic CD8 clonotypes in ibrutinib-treated CLL. Data came from immunoSEQ multiplex PCR; TCRdb stores just in-frame clones and leaves some out. This table holds around 70,000 clones, around two thirds found once. Sequenced here: PBMCs, sampled after 12 months of ibrutinib treatment. The receptors stem from a human donor with chronic lymphocytic leukemia.

The J gene is TRBJ2-2, the V gene TRBV28; D might be TRBD1 (6 bases). Germline assignment: CDR1 MDHEN and CDR2 SYDVKM. This CDR3 has 13 amino acids. Trimming stripped 10 bases from V and 5 bases from J, with 14 bases between. CDR3 nucleotide sequence: TGTGCCACACAGGGAACCCTAACCGGGGAGCTGTTTTTT. This codes for CATQGTLTGELFF. Full variable domain (remainder filled in from reference TRBV28 and TRBJ2-2): DVKVTQSSRYLVKRTGEKVFLECVQDMDHENMFWYRQDPGLGLRLIYFSYDVKMKEKGDIPEGYSVSREKKERFSLILESASTNQTSMYLCATQGTLTGELFFGEGSRLTVL.

This clone was seen just once. The V call is TRBV6-6, the J call TRBJ2-7; possibly TRBD1 or TRBD2 for D (6 bases each). This CDR3 spans 16 amino acids. Trimming took off 5 bases at V and 3 bases at J, with 20 bases between the two ends. Germline assignment: CDR1 MNHNY and CDR2 SVGAGI (reference sequence). Here the CDR3 reads CASSPAGGHGNYEQYF. CDR3 DNA: TGTGCCAGCAGTCCCGCCGGGGGACATGGAAACTACGAGCAGTACTTC.